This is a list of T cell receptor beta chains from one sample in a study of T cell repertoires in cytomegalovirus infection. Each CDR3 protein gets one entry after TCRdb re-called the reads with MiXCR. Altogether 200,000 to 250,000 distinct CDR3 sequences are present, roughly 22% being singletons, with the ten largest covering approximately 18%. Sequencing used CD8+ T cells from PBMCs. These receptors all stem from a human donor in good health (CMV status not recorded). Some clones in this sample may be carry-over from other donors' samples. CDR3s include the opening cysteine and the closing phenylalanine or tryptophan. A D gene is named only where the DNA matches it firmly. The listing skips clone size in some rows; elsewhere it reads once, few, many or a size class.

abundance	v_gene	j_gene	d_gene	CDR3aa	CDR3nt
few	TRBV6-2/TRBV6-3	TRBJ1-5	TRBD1	CASSYEGAGQPQHF	TGTGCCAGCAGTTACGAGGGGGCAGGTCAGCCCCAGCATTTT
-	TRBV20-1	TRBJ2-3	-	CSASDRSTDTQYF	TGCAGTGCTAGCGACAGGAGCACAGATACGCAGTATTTT
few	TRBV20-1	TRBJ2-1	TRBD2	CSASSTSGGSYNEQFF	TGCAGTGCTAGTTCGACTAGCGGGGGGTCCTACAATGAGCAGTTCTTC
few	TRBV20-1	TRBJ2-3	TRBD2	CSAIGLAGGHHTDTQYF	TGCAGTGCTATTGGGCTAGCGGGGGGCCATCACACAGATACGCAGTATTTT
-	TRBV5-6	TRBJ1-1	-	CASSLDAYTEAFF	TGTGCCAGCAGCTTGGACGCGTACACTGAAGCTTTCTTT
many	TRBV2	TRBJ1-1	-	CASSESVSLGAFF	TGTGCCAGCAGTGAATCGGTATCCCTGGGAGCTTTCTTT
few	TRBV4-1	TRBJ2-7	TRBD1	CASSHPTGMETYEQYF	TGCGCCAGCAGCCACCCGACAGGGATGGAGACCTACGAGCAGTACTTC
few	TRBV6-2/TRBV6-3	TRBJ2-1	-	CASSQLNEQFF	TGTGCCAGCAGCCAACTGAATGAGCAGTTCTTC
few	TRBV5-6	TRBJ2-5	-	CASSLDQDQETQYF	TGTGCCAGCAGCTTGGATCAAGACCAAGAGACCCAGTACTTC
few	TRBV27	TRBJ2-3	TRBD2	CASRGLAGGTQYF	TGTGCCAGCAGGGGACTAGCGGGGGGGACGCAGTATTTT
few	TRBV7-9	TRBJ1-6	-	CASSLAGGSPLHF	TGTGCCAGCAGCTTAGCTGGAGGTTCACCCCTCCACTTT
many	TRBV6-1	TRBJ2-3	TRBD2	CASSSSGTRGETDTQYF	TGTGCCAGCAGTTCCTCGGGGACTAGGGGGGAGACGGATACGCAGTATTTT
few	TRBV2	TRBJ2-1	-	CASSDYSYNEQFF	TGTGCCAGCAGTGATTACAGTTACAATGAGCAGTTCTTC
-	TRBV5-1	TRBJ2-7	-	CASSLDGQYYEQYF	TGCGCCAGCAGCTTGGATGGACAATACTACGAGCAGTACTTC